This entry concerns a single TCR beta chain. In the original analysis: Counts of nucleated cells, estimated from reference gene primer amplification, were obtained. Sequencing was performed with immunoSEQ multiplex PCR; in TCRdb, only in-frame clones are kept and a portion is missing. The DNA was the basis for D and trimming; V, J and clone size are from that table. The repertoire has about 210,000 clones, around 83% of them found once; the top ten carry approximately 5%. The Seattle patients joined while their infection was active and were tracked longitudinally afterward. The V gene's germline CDR1 is LNHDA and CDR2 SQIVND (reference sequence). V was trimmed by 7 bases and J by 0 bases, leaving 10 bases between them. This CDR3 spans 14 amino acids. The data belong to a study of blood T cell repertoires in COVID-19. Study context: Samples taken during acute and convalescent COVID-19 were collected in the United States, Italy and Spain. PBMCs, B-cell-depleted T cells, or T cells were the source of the cDNA or gDNA that made up the material.

Material for sequencing was peripheral blood. This receptor was identified in a woman between 70 and 85 years old with COVID-19, enrolled during active disease. The chain employs TRBV19 and TRBJ1-5; D uncertain. CDR3 DNA: TGTGCCAGTAATATCAGGCCTAGCAATCAGCCCCAGCATTTT. Its translation: CASNIRPSNQPQHF.